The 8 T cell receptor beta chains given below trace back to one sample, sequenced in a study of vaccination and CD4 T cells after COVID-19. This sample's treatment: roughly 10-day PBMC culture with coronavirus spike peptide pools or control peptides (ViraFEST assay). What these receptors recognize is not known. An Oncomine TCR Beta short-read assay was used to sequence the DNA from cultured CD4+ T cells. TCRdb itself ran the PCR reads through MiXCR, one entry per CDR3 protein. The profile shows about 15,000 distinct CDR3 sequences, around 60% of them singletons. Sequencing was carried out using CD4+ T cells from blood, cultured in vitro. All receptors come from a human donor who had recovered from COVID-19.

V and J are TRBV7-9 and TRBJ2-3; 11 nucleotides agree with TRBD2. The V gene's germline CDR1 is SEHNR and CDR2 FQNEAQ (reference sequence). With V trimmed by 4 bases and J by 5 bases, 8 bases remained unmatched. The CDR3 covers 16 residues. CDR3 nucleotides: TGTGCCAGCAGCTGGCTCATAGCGGGAGGGCAAGATACGCAGTATTTT. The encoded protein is CASSWLIAGGQDTQYF.

The CDR3 sequence is CASSLGRTQETQYF. In DNA form, the CDR3 reads TGTGCCAGCAGCTTAGGGCGGACCCAAGAGACCCAGTACTTC. The V and J genes are TRBV11-2 and TRBJ2-5, with D unclear. This CDR3 contains 14 residues. CDR1 and CDR2 (germline): SGHAT, FQNNGV. V was pared by 1 base and J by 1 base, with 7 bases between.

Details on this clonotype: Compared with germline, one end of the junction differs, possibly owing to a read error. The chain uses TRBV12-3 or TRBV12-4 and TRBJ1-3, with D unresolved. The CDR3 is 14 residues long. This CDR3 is CASRLELSGNTIYF. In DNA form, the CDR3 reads TGTGCCAGCCGTTTAGAGCTCTCTGGAAACACCATATATTTT.

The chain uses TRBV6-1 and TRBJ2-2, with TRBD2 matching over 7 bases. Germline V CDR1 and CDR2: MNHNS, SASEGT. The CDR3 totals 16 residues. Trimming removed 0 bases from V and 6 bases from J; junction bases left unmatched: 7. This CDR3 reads CASSEARTRSPGELFF. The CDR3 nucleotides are TGTGCCAGCAGTGAAGCCAGGACTAGGAGTCCCGGGGAGCTGTTTTTT.

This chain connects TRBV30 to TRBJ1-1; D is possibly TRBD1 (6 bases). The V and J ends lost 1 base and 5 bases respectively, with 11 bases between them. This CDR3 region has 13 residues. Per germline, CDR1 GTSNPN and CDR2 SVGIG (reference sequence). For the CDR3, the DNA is TGTGCCTGGAGTGCAGGACAGAATACTGAAGCTTTCTTT. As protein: CAWSAGQNTEAFF.

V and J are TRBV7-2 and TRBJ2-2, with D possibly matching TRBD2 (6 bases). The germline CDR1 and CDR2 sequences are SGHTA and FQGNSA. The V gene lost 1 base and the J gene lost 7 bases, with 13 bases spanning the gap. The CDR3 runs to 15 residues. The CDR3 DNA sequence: TGTGCCAGCAGCTTAGGAGGAGGGGAGGTCGGGGAGCTGTTTTTT. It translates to CASSLGGGEVGELFF. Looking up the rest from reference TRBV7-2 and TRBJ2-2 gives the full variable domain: GAGVSQSPSNKVTEKGKDVELRCDPISGHTALYWYRQSLGQGLEFLIYFQGNSAPDKSGLPSDRFSAERTGGSVSTLTIQRTQQEDSAVYLCASSLGGGEVGELFFGEGSRLTVL.

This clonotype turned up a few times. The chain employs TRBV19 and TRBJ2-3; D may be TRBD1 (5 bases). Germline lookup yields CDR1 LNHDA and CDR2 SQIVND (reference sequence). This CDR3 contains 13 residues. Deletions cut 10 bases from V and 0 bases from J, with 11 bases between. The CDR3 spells CATRGTSTDTQYF. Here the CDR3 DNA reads TGTGCCACAAGGGGAACTAGCACAGATACGCAGTATTTT.

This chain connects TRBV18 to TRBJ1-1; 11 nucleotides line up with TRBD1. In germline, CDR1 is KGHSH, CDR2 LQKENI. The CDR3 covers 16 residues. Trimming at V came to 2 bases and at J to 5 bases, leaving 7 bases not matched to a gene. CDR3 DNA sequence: TGTGCCAGCTCACCAGGGGACAGGGGGTACTGGACTGAAGCTTTCTTT. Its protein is CASSPGDRGYWTEAFF. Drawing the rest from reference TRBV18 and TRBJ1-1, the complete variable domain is NAGVMQNPRHLVRRRGQEARLRCSPMKGHSHVYWYRQLPEEGLKFMVYLQKENIIDESGMPKERFSAEFPKEGPSILRIQQVVRGDSAAYFCASSPGDRGYWTEAFFGQGTRLTVV.